This T cell receptor (beta chain) was found in a study of post-analysis software for immune sequencing data. Study as a whole: Some patients lacked subtype; others had relapsing-remitting, secondary progressive or progressive-relapsing disease. Study outcomes and limitations: Controls showed lower frequencies than patients for a few TRBV segments, and TRBV5-6, TRBV5-1 and TRBV20-1 were among these.

The TCR beta cDNA libraries contained unique molecular identifiers. TCRdb used MiXCR to reprocess the PCR reads, holding one entry per CDR3 protein. Of 700,000 to 800,000 distinct CDR3 sequences listed, 25% to 30% were seen once; the top ten hold approximately 0.55%. This clonotype was recorded only once. The antigen is not known. Trimming took 3 bases from V and 4 from J, leaving 9 bases between them. Germline CDR1 DFQATT, CDR2 SNEGSKA (reference sequence). The CDR3 loop spans 12 amino acids. The genes are TRBV20-1 and TRBJ1-1, with D hard to call. The clonotype comes from a girl under 18 with multiple sclerosis. Sequenced sample: blood. This CDR3 is CSASVPATEAFF. CDR3 DNA: TGCAGTGCTAGTGTCCCGGCCACTGAAGCTTTCTTT.